This TCR beta chain was observed in a study of T-cell memory formation after mild COVID-19. Germline CDR1 is SGHTA and CDR2 is FQGTGA. With 5 bases removed from V and 5 bases from J, the gap between germline ends came to 15 bases. The CDR3 is 14 amino acids. In TCRdb, the 5' RACE reads were re-called with MiXCR into one record per CDR3 protein. The top ten hold around 7.8% of the sample, which has about 560,000 distinct CDR3 sequences, 17% seen once. This chain links TRBV7-3 with TRBJ2-5; the D gene is possibly TRBD1 (5 bases). The receptor was isolated from an adult woman who had mild COVID-19 (a few samples of this study predate the infection). Cell type and time point are not known. Sequenced: PBMCs or a T cell subset sorted from them (not recorded which). The DNA for the CDR3 is TGTGCCAGCAGCCCGCAGGGCAGTTCGGAGACCCAGTACTTC. Its protein product is CASSPQGSSETQYF.